These T cell receptor beta chains were read from a single sample in a study of regulatory T cells in long-lasting Graves disease. TCRdb redid the calling of the multiplex PCR reads with MiXCR, one entry per CDR3 protein. The table records about 220,000 distinct CDR3 sequences, approximately 18% of them present only once. This same sample was also taken into another study, of T cells in Graves' hyperthyroidism and ophthalmopathy.

Specimen: peripheral blood mononuclear cells (PBMCs), collected at new diagnosis, from a patient treated with antithyroid drugs. These receptors originate from a woman in her twenties or thirties with Graves disease. Both conserved end residues are part of each CDR3. The D gene is left open where the match is weak. Rows give clone size only sometimes, using once, few, many, or a class for an expanded clone.

CDR3aa,CDR3nt,v_gene,abundance,j_gene,d_gene
CASMDTSQRGGYTF,TGTGCCAGCATGGATACCTCCCAGCGAGGCGGCTACACCTTC,TRBV2,many,TRBJ1-2,.
CATDWNTEAFF,TGTGCCACCGATTGGAACACTGAAGCTTTCTTT,TRBV6-1,many,TRBJ1-1,.
CASTDGGRTEAFF,TGTGCCAGCACCGACGGGGGGCGAACTGAAGCTTTCTTT,TRBV6-1,many,TRBJ1-1,.
CASSLKRYQETQYF,TGTGCCAGCAGTTTAAAGCGGTACCAAGAGACCCAGTACTTC,TRBV7-2,.,TRBJ2-5,.
CASSPQQRGSSYNEQFF,TGTGCCAGCAGTCCACAACAGCGGGGGAGCTCCTACAATGAGCAGTTCTTC,TRBV12-3/TRBV12-4,many,TRBJ2-1,TRBD2
CASSLDIWGFTEAFF,TGTGCCAGCAGCTTAGATATTTGGGGGTTCACTGAAGCTTTCTTT,TRBV11-3,.,TRBJ1-1,.
CASSSSIGRATDTQYF,TGTGCCAGCAGTTCCTCTATCGGGAGGGCCACAGATACGCAGTATTTT,TRBV27,many,TRBJ2-3,TRBD2
CASSLKGAPGELFF,TGTGCCAGCAGCTTAAAGGGGGCCCCCGGGGAGCTGTTTTTT,TRBV11-2,many,TRBJ2-2,TRBD1
CASSLYIAGDLNEQFF,TGTGCCAGCAGCCTCTACATAGCGGGAGACCTCAATGAGCAGTTCTTC,TRBV11-1,.,TRBJ2-1,TRBD2
CATSGLTSGFYNEQFF,TGTGCCACCAGTGGCTTGACTAGCGGATTCTACAATGAGCAGTTCTTC,TRBV24-1,many,TRBJ2-1,TRBD2
CAWSEGRPYEQYF,TGTGCCTGGAGTGAGGGGCGCCCCTACGAGCAGTACTTC,TRBV30,.,TRBJ2-7,.
CASSSNRVLPRNEQFF,TGTGCCAGCAGCTCGAACAGGGTCCTCCCGCGCAATGAGCAGTTCTTC,TRBV28,many,TRBJ2-1,.
CASSPWATGAADTQYF,TGTGCCAGCTCACCATGGGCGACAGGGGCGGCAGATACGCAGTATTTT,TRBV18,many,TRBJ2-3,TRBD1
CASRESGRAGSDTQYF,TGTGCCAGTAGGGAGAGCGGGAGGGCCGGATCAGATACGCAGTATTTT,TRBV19,many,TRBJ2-3,TRBD2
CSAKRQGMNTEAFF,TGCAGTGCTAAACGACAGGGGATGAACACTGAAGCTTTCTTT,TRBV20-1,.,TRBJ1-1,TRBD1
CASRAGGYTF,TGTGCCAGCCGGGCCGGCGGCTACACCTTC,TRBV6-1,many,TRBJ1-2,.
CASKGRTGNTGELFF,TGCGCCAGCAAGGGAAGGACAGGGAACACCGGGGAGCTGTTTTTT,TRBV5-1,many,TRBJ2-2,TRBD1